A single T cell receptor beta chain is shown here with its context. The source of the sample is a study of blood T cells in healthy people across ages. A second PCR, run for roughly 7 to 11 cycles, used a sample-barcoded 5' primer plus a J-beta primer mix. The template-switch adaptor, which had 12 random nucleotides, put a tag on each cDNA molecule. In TCRdb, the 5' RACE reads were re-called with MiXCR into one record per CDR3 protein. The table shows about 1.1 million distinct CDR3 sequences, with around two fifths occurring only once. Sequenced input: blood. The sequence was collected from a man aged 18 to 30 in good health.

CDR3 bases: TGTGCCAGTAGTACCGACAGGAATCGTCCGGGAGCTTTCTTT. It is translated as CASSTDRNRPGAFF. The gene calls are TRBV19 and TRBJ1-1; TRBD1 is a possible D gene (6 bases). V lost 4 bases, J lost 10 bases, and 19 bases lay in between. The CDR3 sequence is 14 residues long. The V gene's germline CDR1 is LNHDA and CDR2 SQIVND (reference sequence).